This TCR beta chain was recorded in a study of T-cell memory formation after mild COVID-19. Study-wide context: Most TCR clusters belonged to a single donor.

This clonotype showed up just a few times. Antigen unknown. TCRdb analysed the 5' RACE reads with MiXCR anew, one entry per CDR3 protein. This sample has fewer than 150,000 distinct CDR3 sequences, with more than 15% found just once. Study-wide findings and caveats: The study detected some responding clones in pre-infection memory, suggesting cross-reactive memory joined. CD4+ contracting clones lay mainly in CM and EM, CD8+ ones in EMRA. Day 37-peaking second-wave clones had unconfirmed SARS-CoV-2 specificity.

The source is a man between 18 and 35 years old who had mild COVID-19 (a few samples of this study predate the infection). Cell type and time point are not known. The sample consisted of PBMCs or a T cell subset sorted from them (not recorded which).

The CDR3 is CASKRLAGGQETQYF. CDR3 coding DNA: TGTGCCAGCAAGAGGTTAGCGGGGGGTCAAGAGACCCAGTACTTC. This rearrangement joins TRBV6-1 to TRBJ2-5, with 10 bases aligning to TRBD2. This CDR3 has 15 amino acids. CDR1 and CDR2 (germline): MNHNS, SASEGT. V was pared by 7 bases and J by 2 bases, with 7 bases of the junction left unmatched.